This TCR beta chain was captured by sequencing in a study of blood T cell repertoires in COVID-19. Study details: PBMCs, B-cell-depleted T cells, or T cells were the source of the cDNA or gDNA that made up the material.

This clone was recorded many times. The same CDR3 can be traced to other DNA sequences in this sample. Profiled with immunoSEQ multiplex PCR; TCRdb holds only in-frame clones, not every one. In the table there are some 220,000 clones, around 81% of which are singletons. V trimming: 0 bases; J trimming: 4 bases; junction bases outside the gene matches: 3. Germline-derived CDR1 and CDR2 are SGHRS and YFSETQ. The CDR3 loop spans 14 amino acids. The chain combines TRBV5-1 with TRBJ1-1; 7 bases are a match to TRBD1. The TCR comes from a human donor in a cohort sampled during active COVID-19. Sample: peripheral blood. The CDR3 nucleotides are TGCGCCAGCAGCTTGGGACAGGGAAGCACTGAAGCTTTCTTT. Its translation is CASSLGQGSTEAFF.